This TCR beta chain was recovered during a study of cytomegalovirus exposure and HLA in healthy donors. Study at large: In an early release, HLA-typed donors contributed tens of millions of unique TCR sequences. When 300 to 500 donors were genotyped, 80% to 90% of them were found to fall in the Caucasian-associated ancestry cluster. Study findings and constraints: Later on, analysis showed that most CMV-associated TCR beta chains appeared to be HLA-restricted.

13 Jbeta primers and 60 Vbeta primers were used for the PCR. Sequencing was performed with immunoSEQ multiplex PCR; in TCRdb, only in-frame clones are kept and a portion is missing. Of 150,000 to 200,000 clones listed, around 77% are singletons. This clone showed up just once. The antigen is not known. Germline V gene sequence: CDR1 SGHRS, CDR2 YFSETQ. V shed 4 bases and J shed 0 bases, with 13 bases lying between them. This CDR3 contains 16 residues. The sequence was obtained from a woman between 25 and 40 years old in good health and CMV-seropositive. Sequenced sample: PBMCs. The chain links TRBV5-1 to TRBJ2-2; tentative D call: TRBD1 (6 bases). DNA for the CDR3: TGCGCCAGCAGCCAATGGCGGACAGCGAACACCGGGGAGCTGTTTTTT. Translating gives CASSQWRTANTGELFF.